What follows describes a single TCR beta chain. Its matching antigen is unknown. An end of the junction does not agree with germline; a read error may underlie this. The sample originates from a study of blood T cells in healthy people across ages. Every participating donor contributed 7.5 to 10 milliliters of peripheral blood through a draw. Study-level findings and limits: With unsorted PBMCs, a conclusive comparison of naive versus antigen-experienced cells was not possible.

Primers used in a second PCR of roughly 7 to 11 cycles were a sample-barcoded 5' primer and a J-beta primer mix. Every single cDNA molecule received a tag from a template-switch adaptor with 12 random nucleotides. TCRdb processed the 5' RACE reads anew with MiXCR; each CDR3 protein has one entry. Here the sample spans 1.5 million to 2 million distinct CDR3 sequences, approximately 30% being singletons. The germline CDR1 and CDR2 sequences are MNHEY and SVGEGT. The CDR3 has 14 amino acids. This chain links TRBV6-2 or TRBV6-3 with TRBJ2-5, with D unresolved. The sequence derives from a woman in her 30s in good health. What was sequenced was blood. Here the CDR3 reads CAGSYRLPEETQYF. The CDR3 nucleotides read TGTGCCGGCAGTTATAGGCTGCCCGAAGAGACCCAGTACTTC.